This T cell receptor beta chain appears in the sequencing data of a study of blood T cells in healthy people across ages. This clonotype was observed a few times. The CDR3 has 14 residues. Trimming removed 6 bases at V and 1 base at J, with 9 bases between. The authors ran a second PCR of roughly 6 to 12 cycles using a sample-barcoded 5' primer and a J-beta primer mix. Each cDNA molecule, via a template-switch adaptor with 12 random nucleotides, was tagged. Using its own MiXCR run on the 5' RACE reads, TCRdb lists one record per CDR3 protein. The data show 1,100,000 or so distinct CDR3 sequences, 35% to 55% seen once.

The clonotype was recovered from a woman in her sixties in good health. The specimen sequenced was blood. The chain links TRBV12-3 or TRBV12-4 to TRBJ2-2, with D hard to call. DNA of the CDR3: TGTGCCAGCAGGACTCAGGAGAACACCGGGGAGCTGTTTTTT. It is translated as CASRTQENTGELFF.